This T cell receptor (beta chain) was recorded in a study of control samples from healthy donors and cancer patients. This CDR3 has 15 amino acids. Germline CDR1 reads LGHNT; CDR2 reads FRNRAP. The germline V and J ends were trimmed by 7 bases and 0 bases, with 13 bases remaining between them. Some clones are missing from TCRdb's copy, which holds only in-frame ones; the method was immunoSEQ multiplex PCR. The table includes fewer than 50,000 clones, approximately 92% detected once. The TCR comes from a man in his thirties or forties with colorectal cancer. Input material: PBMCs. This rearrangement joins TRBV12-5 to TRBJ1-5, with unresolved D. The CDR3 region is CASALGRYSNQPQHF. The CDR3 DNA sequence: TGTGCTAGTGCCCTTGGGAGATATAGCAATCAGCCCCAGCATTTT. The full variable domain, with the rest looked up from reference TRBV12-5 and TRBJ1-5, is DARVTQTPRHKVTEMGQEVTMRCQPILGHNTVFWYRQTMMQGLELLAYFRNRAPLDDSGMPKDRFSAEMPDATLATLKIQPSEPRDSAVYFCASALGRYSNQPQHFGDGTRLSIL.